This entry concerns a single T cell receptor (beta chain). These data are taken from a study of Tregs in tolerant kidney transplant recipients. The ends were cut back, 0 bases at V and 6 bases at J, with 18 bases in the middle. The CDR3 has 17 residues. Per the germline V gene, CDR1 is LNHNV and CDR2 is YYDKDF (reference sequence). Assay used: immunoSEQ multiplex PCR; TCRdb lists only in-frame clones, some missing. The repertoire holds some 60,000 clones, with around four fifths as singletons. Unstimulated regulatory T cells (CD4+CD25+CD127-), CD4+CD25- non-regulatory cells, CD4 and CD8 cells were FACS-sorted from thawed PBMCs.

J is TRBJ2-1 and V is TRBV15; tentatively, D is TRBD1 or TRBD2 (5 bases each). The sequence was collected from a human donor in good health. What was sequenced was CD4+ T cells from blood. The CDR3 protein is CATSREVPWGRPNEQFF. CDR3 DNA: TGTGCCACCAGCAGAGAAGTCCCCTGGGGACGGCCCAATGAGCAGTTCTTC.